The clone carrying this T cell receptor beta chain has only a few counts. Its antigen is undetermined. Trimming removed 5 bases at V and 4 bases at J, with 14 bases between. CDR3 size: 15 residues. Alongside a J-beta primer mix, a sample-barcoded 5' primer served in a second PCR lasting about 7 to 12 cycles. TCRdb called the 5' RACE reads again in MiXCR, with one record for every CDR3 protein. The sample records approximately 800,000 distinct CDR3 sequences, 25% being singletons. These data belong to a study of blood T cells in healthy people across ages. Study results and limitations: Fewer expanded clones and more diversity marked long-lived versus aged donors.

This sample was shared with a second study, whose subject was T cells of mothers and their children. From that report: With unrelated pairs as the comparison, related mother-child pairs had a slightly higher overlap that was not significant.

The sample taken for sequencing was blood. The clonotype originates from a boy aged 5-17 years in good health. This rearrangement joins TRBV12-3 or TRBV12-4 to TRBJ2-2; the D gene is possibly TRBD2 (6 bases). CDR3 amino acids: CASSPRSGVTGELFF. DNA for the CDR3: TGTGCCAGCAGTCCTCGGTCGGGAGTCACCGGGGAGCTGTTTTTT.